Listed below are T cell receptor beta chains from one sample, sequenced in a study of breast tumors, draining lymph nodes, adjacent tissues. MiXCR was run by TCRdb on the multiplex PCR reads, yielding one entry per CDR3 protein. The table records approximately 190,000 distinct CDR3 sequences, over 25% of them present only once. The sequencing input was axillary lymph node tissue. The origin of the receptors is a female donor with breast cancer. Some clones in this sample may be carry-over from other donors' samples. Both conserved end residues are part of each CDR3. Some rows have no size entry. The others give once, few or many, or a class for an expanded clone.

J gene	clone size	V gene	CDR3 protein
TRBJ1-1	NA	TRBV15	CATSSPFLEAFF
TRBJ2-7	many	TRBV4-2	CASSQDGGPTYEQYF
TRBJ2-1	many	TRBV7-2	CASNPGLAGGEQFF
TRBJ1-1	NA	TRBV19	CASSGEQGLNTEAFF
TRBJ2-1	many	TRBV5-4	CASSQIAGGDNEQFF
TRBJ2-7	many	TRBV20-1	CSASYSAGGPYEQYF
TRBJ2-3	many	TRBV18	CASSPRAADTQYF
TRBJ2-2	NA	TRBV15	CATSRDFGQGNTGELFF
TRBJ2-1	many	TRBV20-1	CSARKPGLAGPEQFF
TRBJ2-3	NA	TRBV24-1	CATSDKGRITDTQYF
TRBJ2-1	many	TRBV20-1	CSARVRQGANEQFF